This T cell receptor beta chain was retrieved from a study of blood T cells in healthy people across ages. Combining a sample-barcoded 5' primer with a J-beta primer mix, a second PCR ran for 7 to 11 cycles. Sequencing yielded, for each sample, at least 3 million paired-end reads carrying CDR3. TCRdb itself ran the 5' RACE reads through MiXCR, one entry per CDR3 protein. The sample consists of approximately 800,000 distinct CDR3 sequences, around 62% of them appearing once. Material for sequencing was blood. The sequence came from a man aged 30 to 39 in good health.

The CDR3 nucleotides read TGCGCCAGCAGCGCCGGACTAGCGGGGGTAGCCAAAAACATTCAGTACTTC. Amino acids: CASSAGLAGVAKNIQYF. The rearrangement joins TRBV5-1 to TRBJ2-4; 13 bases are a match to TRBD2. Germline lookup yields CDR1 SGHRS and CDR2 YFSETQ. The CDR3 sequence is 17 residues long. V was pared by 4 bases and J by 0 bases, with 4 bases of the junction left unmatched. Combining the CDR3 with reference TRBV5-1 and TRBJ2-4 gives the whole variable domain KAGVTQTPRYLIKTRGQQVTLSCSPISGHRSVSWYQQTPGQGLQFLFEYFSETQRNKGNFPGRFSGRQFSNSRSEMNVSTLELGDSALYLCASSAGLAGVAKNIQYFGAGTRLSVL.